This T cell receptor beta chain was recovered during a study of T cells after yellow fever vaccination. Study observations and caveats: From the bulk population, abundant clonotypes could contaminate and appear within FACS-sorted repertoires. The booster response re-showed most primary clones: around 96% CD4, almost 90% CD8.

From germline, CDR1 is DFQATT and CDR2 SNEGSKA (reference sequence). Germline trimming cut 5 bases from V and 2 bases from J; bases unmatched to any gene: 4. The CDR3 has 13 amino acids. This clonotype came up a few times. Its antigen is still unknown. They built TCR cDNA with 5'RACE template switching, a step that put in a universal primer site and UMIs. MiXCR, run by TCRdb on the 5' RACE reads, gives a single entry per CDR3 protein. The sample has some 600,000 distinct CDR3 sequences, about 12% seen once; the top ten hold approximately 15%. The chain carries TRBV20-1 and TRBJ1-1; 8 bases agree with TRBD1. The sequencing used PBMCs, collected on the day of the yellow fever booster vaccination. The TCR was taken from a man in his thirties or forties who received the YFV17D yellow fever vaccine. The CDR3 region is CSAFGQGNTEAFF. The CDR3 DNA is TGCAGTGCTTTCGGACAGGGTAACACTGAAGCTTTCTTT.